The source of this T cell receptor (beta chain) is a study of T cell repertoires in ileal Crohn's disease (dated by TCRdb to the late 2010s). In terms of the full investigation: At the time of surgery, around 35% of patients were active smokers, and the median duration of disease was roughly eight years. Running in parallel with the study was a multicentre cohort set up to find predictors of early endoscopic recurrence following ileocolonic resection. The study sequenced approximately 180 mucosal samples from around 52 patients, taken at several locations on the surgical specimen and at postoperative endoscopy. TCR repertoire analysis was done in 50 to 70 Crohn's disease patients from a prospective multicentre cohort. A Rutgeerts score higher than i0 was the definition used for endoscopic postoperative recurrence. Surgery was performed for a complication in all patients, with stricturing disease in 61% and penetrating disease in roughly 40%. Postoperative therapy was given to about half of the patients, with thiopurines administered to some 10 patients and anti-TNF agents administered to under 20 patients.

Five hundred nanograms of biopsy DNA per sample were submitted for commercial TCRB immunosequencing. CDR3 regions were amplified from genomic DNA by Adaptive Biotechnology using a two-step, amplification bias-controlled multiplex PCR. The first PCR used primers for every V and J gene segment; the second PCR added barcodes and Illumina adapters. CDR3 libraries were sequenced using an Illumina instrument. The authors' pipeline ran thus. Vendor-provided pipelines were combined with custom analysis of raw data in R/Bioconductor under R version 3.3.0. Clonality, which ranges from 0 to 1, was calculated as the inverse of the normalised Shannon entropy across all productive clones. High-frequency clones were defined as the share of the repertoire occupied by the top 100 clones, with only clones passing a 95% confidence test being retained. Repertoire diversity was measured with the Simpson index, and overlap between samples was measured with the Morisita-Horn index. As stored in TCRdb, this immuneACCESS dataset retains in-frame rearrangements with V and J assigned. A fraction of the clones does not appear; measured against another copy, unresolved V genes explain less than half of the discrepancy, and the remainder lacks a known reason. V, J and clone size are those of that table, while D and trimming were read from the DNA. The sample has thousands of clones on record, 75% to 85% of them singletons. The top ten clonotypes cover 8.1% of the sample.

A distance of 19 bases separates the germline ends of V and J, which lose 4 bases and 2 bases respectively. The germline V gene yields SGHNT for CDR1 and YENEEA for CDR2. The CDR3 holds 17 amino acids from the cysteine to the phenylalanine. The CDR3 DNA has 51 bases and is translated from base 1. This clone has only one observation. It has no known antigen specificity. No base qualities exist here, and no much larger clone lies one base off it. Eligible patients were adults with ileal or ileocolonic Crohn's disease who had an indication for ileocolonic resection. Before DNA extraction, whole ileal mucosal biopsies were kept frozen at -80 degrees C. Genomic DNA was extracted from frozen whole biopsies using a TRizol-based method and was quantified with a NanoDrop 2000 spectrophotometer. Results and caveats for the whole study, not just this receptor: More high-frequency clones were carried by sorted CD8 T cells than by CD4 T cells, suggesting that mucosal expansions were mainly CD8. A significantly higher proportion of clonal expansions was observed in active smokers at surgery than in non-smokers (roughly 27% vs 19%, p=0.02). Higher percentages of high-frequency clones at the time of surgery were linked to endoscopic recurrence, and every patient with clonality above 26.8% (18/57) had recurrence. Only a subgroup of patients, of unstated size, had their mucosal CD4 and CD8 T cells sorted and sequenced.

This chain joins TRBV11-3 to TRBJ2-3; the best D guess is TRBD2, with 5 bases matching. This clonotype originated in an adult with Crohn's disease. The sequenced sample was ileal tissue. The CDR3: CASSSRFGADDTDTQYF. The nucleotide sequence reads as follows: TGTGCCAGCAGCTCCCGGTTTGGAGCGGATGACACAGATACGCAGTATTTT.